The T cell receptor (beta chain) described here comes from a study of T cell responses to AZD1222 COVID-19 vaccine. TCRdb's copy holds only in-frame clones and misses some; the assay was immunoSEQ multiplex PCR. The sample shows about 120,000 clones, 70% to 90% of them seen only once. General study results and limits: Without day 14 samples, only post-peak T cell repertoires were studied.

Germline loops: CDR1 MNHEY, CDR2 SVGEGT. J gave up 0 bases and V 0 bases, and 6 bases lay outside the gene matches. The CDR3 is 19 amino acids. Details on this clone: Its antigen is as yet unknown.

The starting material was peripheral blood, obtained on day 0 of AZD1222 vaccination. The rearrangement joins TRBV6-2 or TRBV6-3 to TRBJ2-6; 9 nucleotides line up with TRBD2. The TCR comes from an adult in good health. The CDR3 is CASSYSILAGLSGANVLTF. CDR3 DNA: TGTGCCAGCAGTTACTCGATCCTAGCGGGGCTCTCTGGGGCCAACGTCCTGACTTTC.